This T cell receptor beta chain was sequenced during a study of neurological immune-mediated disorders. Study-wide results and limits: The multiple sclerosis repertoire cluster was not associated with any clinical or MRI feature.

TCRdb ran MiXCR on the 5' RACE reads and lists one entry per CDR3 protein. Of 60,000 to 85,000 distinct CDR3 sequences listed, 4.8% are singletons. Germline loops: CDR1 MNHEY, CDR2 SMNVEV (reference sequence). The V end lost 3 bases, the J end lost 5 bases, and 10 bases lay between the germline ends. The CDR3 sequence is 13 residues long. The unsorted libraries were generated from a total of 2 million PBMCs, which had been stored in RNAlater at -80 C. Concerning this clonotype itself: Its target is unknown.

This receptor was identified in a woman aged 70-85 years with multiple sclerosis. The material sequenced was PBMCs. The chain uses TRBV27 and TRBJ1-1, with unresolved D. The CDR3 loop reads CASSFDPETEAFF. CDR3 nucleotides: TGTGCCAGCAGTTTCGACCCGGAGACTGAAGCTTTCTTT.